This T cell receptor beta chain was sequenced during a study of T-cell reconstitution after alpha-beta-depleted transplantation in children. Study-wide findings and caveats: Newly produced T cells mostly accounted for T-cell counts and diversity one year post-transplant. Some patients owed their high day-60 TCRbeta diversity to surviving recipient T cells and thymic progenitors. The study reportedly traced alpha-beta T cells about two months after transplant to several hundred expanded graft clones.

For this clonotype: The antigen remains undetermined.

This CDR3 region has 16 residues. Germline V gene data show CDR1 as SGHTA and CDR2 as FQGNSA. V lost 1 base and J lost 0, with 12 bases in between. Unique molecular identifiers were incorporated during preparation of the TCRbeta library. TCRdb reprocessed the PCR reads via MiXCR and lists one record per CDR3 protein. The sample gives more than 400,000 distinct CDR3 sequences, around 10% of which show up once; approximately 14% is in the top ten. The receptor was isolated from a female patient aged 2-9 years who had a stem cell transplant for aplastic anemia, so the T cells may come from the graft donor. The sequenced sample was PBMCs, mostly from graft donor cells, obtained 180 days after TCRalphabeta/CD19-depleted stem cell transplant. The chain employs TRBV7-2 and TRBJ1-1; D is perhaps TRBD1 (5 bases). CDR3 nucleotides: TGTGCCAGCAGCTTAGAGGGGACGGTTATGAACACTGAAGCTTTCTTT. It yields the protein CASSLEGTVMNTEAFF.